Included here is one T cell receptor (beta chain) sequence, with context. Antigen unknown. The sample comes from a study of cytomegalovirus exposure and HLA in healthy donors. Across the study: In an early release, HLA-typed donors contributed some 80 million unique TCR sequences. Study results and limitations: An assumption of roughly uniform sequencing depth across donors underlay the presence/absence analyses. Reportedly, diagnosis of cytomegalovirus status by the classifier showed high specificity and sensitivity. Sequencing likely generated an artifact that appeared as a cluster of highly shared sequence variants.

Primers for the PCR totalled 60 Vbeta and 13 Jbeta. Here immunoSEQ multiplex PCR was the method, and the copy in TCRdb shows in-frame clones only, minus some. The sample has 40,000 to 55,000 clones, around 68% seen once; the top ten hold roughly 6.5%. CDR1 and CDR2 from the germline V gene are MDHEN and SYDVKM. The CDR3 consists of 13 residues. V lost 2 bases, J lost 8 bases, and 10 bases lay in between. Sequencing was done on a sample of PBMCs. This clonotype was sampled from a man younger than 40 in good health and CMV-seronegative. The J gene is TRBJ2-1, the V gene TRBV28; D perhaps matches TRBD1 (6 bases). The DNA of the CDR3 is TGTGCCAGCAGTTTAGCCTACAGGGATGAGCAGTTCTTC. Amino acids: CASSLAYRDEQFF.